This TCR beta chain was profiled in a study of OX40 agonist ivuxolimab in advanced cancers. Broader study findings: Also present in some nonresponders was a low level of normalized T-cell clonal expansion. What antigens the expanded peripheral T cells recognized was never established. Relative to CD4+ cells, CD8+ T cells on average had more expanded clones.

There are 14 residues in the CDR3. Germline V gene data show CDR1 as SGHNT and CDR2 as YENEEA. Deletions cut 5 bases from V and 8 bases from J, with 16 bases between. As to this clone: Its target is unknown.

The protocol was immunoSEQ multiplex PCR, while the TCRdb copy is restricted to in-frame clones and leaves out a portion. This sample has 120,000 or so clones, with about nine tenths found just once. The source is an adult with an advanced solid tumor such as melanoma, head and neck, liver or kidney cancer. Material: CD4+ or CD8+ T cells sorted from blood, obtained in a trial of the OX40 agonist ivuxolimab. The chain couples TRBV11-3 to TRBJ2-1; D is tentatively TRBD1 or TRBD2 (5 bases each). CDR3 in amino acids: CASSPGRVQDEQFF. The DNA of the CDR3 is TGTGCCAGCAGCCCGGGACGGGTTCAGGATGAGCAGTTCTTC.